The 24 T cell receptor beta chains below all came from one sample that was sequenced in a study of technical replicates of blood from several donors. The data were produced by immunoSEQ multiplex PCR, yet TCRdb's version contains in-frame clones alone and is incomplete. The repertoire consists of some 80,000 clones, with 92% occurring once and the leading ten covering 0.25% to 0.3%. The sample comprised T cells isolated from PBMCs. These receptors were obtained from a human donor in good health.

The rearrangement joins TRBV13 to TRBJ2-3; D ambiguous. This CDR3 has 12 amino acids. Trimming removed 3 bases at V and 6 bases at J, with 7 bases between. Germline V gene sequence: CDR1 PRHDT, CDR2 FYEKMQ (reference sequence). CDR3 sequence: CASSLTRDTQYF. CDR3 bases: TGTGCCAGCAGCTTGACCAGGGATACGCAGTATTTT. The whole variable domain, remainder taken from reference TRBV13 and TRBJ2-3, is AAGVIQSPRHLIKEKRETATLKCYPIPRHDTVYWYQQGPGQDPQFLISFYEKMQSDKGSIPDRFSAQQFSDYHSELNMSSLELGDSALYFCASSLTRDTQYFGPGTRLTVL.

This clone occurred a few times. The chain has TRBV5-4 and TRBJ1-1, with 7 nucleotides matching TRBD1. This CDR3 is 13 amino acids long. The junction had 7 bases not matched to a gene; V was cut back by 5 bases and J by 6 bases. The V gene's germline CDR1 is SGHNT and CDR2 YYREEE (reference sequence). As DNA, the CDR3 is TGTGCCAGCAGTTTTACCGGGACAGCTGAAGCTTTCTTT. Residues: CASSFTGTAEAFF.

This chain links TRBV6-5 with TRBJ2-7, with 8 bases that match TRBD1. Germline V CDR1 and CDR2: MNHEY, SVGAGI. The ends lost 4 bases at V and 0 bases at J; junction bases unmatched: 5. The CDR3 totals 15 residues. In nucleotides, the CDR3 is TGTGCCAGCAGTTCCCAGGGGGCTAGCTCCTACGAGCAGTACTTC. It codes for CASSSQGASSYEQYF.

The V call is TRBV5-1, the J call TRBJ1-1; D is ambiguous. The CDR3 runs 14 residues. V shed 0 bases and J shed 0 bases, with 6 bases lying between them. Germline values: CDR1 SGHRS, CDR2 YFSETQ. CDR3 sequence: CASSLGLMNTEAFF. The CDR3, as DNA: TGCGCCAGCAGCTTGGGACTGATGAACACTGAAGCTTTCTTT.

The chain links TRBV6-6 to TRBJ2-4, with TRBD2 matching over 13 bases. Germline CDR1 reads MNHNY; CDR2 reads SVGAGI (reference sequence). The CDR3 sequence is 15 residues long. Trimming removed 2 bases from V and 7 bases from J; junction bases left unmatched: 2. CDR3 loop: CASSYGTSGKNIQYF. CDR3 coding DNA: TGTGCCAGCAGTTACGGGACTAGCGGGAAGAACATTCAGTACTTC.

CDR3 loop: CASSLEGAPTEAFF. The CDR3, as DNA: TGCGCCAGCAGCTTGGAGGGGGCACCCACTGAAGCTTTCTTT. This rearrangement joins TRBV5-1 to TRBJ1-1; 7 positions match TRBD1. Germline V lookup: CDR1 SGHRS, CDR2 YFSETQ. After removal of 0 bases from V and 4 bases from J, the junction contained 3 bases not matched to a gene. This CDR3 region has 14 residues.

This rearrangement joins TRBV30 to TRBJ1-4, with no clear D. Per germline, CDR1 GTSNPN and CDR2 SVGIG (reference sequence). CDR3 size: 12 residues. V was pared by 3 bases and J by 7 bases, with 9 bases between. In nucleotides, the CDR3 is TGTGCCTGGAGCGAACCGGGTGAAAAACTGTTTTTT. This sequence encodes CAWSEPGEKLFF.

This chain connects TRBV5-5 to TRBJ2-5; TRBD1 aligns across 9 bases. Unmatched junction bases numbered 5, after V lost 4 bases and J lost 1 base. Germline CDR1 SGHKS, CDR2 YYEKEE (reference sequence). This CDR3 spans 15 amino acids. The CDR3 reads CASSRTGVGQETQYF. In DNA, the CDR3 is TGTGCCAGCAGCCGGACAGGGGTGGGCCAAGAGACCCAGTACTTC.

The gene calls are TRBV6-4 and TRBJ2-3; 13 nucleotides align to TRBD2. The CDR3 is made up of 16 amino acids. The germline V gene has CDR1 MRHNA and CDR2 SNTAGT. The V and J ends lost 6 bases and 5 bases, in that order; junction bases with no gene match: 8. CDR3 residues: CASSVTSGGAEDTQYF. The CDR3 DNA follows: TGTGCCAGCAGCGTAACTAGCGGGGGGGCGGAAGATACGCAGTATTTT.

The chain employs TRBV28 and TRBJ2-7; 11 bases match TRBD2. From germline, CDR1 is MDHEN and CDR2 SYDVKM. The trim removed 2 bases at V and 2 bases at J, leaving 8 bases unmatched. The CDR3 covers 17 residues. The CDR3: CASSLKLAGEFTYEQYF. In DNA, the CDR3 is TGTGCCAGCAGTTTAAAACTAGCGGGAGAGTTTACCTACGAGCAGTACTTC.

The chain couples TRBV10-3 to TRBJ2-1; TRBD1 matches at 11 bases. Germline assignment: CDR1 ENHRY and CDR2 SYGVKD. Trimming took 4 bases from V and 7 from J; bases not matched to a gene: 3. The CDR3 contains 14 residues. This chain's CDR3 is CAISVGQGANEQFF. The CDR3 nucleotides are TGTGCCATCAGTGTCGGACAGGGGGCGAATGAGCAGTTCTTC.

The chain recombines TRBV7-9 with TRBJ1-4; 8 nucleotides line up with TRBD1. J lost 7 bases, V lost 6 bases, and 7 bases had no gene match. The CDR3 is 14 amino acids. Per germline, CDR1 SEHNR and CDR2 FQNEAQ (reference sequence). The CDR3 reads CASSPAGGREKLFF. As DNA, the CDR3 is TGTGCCAGCAGTCCCGCAGGGGGCCGTGAAAAACTGTTTTTT.

This sequence joins TRBV27 and TRBJ2-7; perhaps TRBD2 as D (6 bases). The germline gives CDR1 MNHEY, CDR2 SMNVEV (reference sequence). CDR3 length: 15 residues. Trimming removed 6 bases at V and 3 bases at J, with 18 bases between. The CDR3 region has the DNA TGTGCCAGCAGCTCCTCGGGGCGGCGGGGCTACGAGCAGTACTTC. Its translation: CASSSSGRRGYEQYF.

V gene TRBV19 combines with J gene TRBJ1-1, with D perhaps matching TRBD1 (6 bases). This CDR3 contains 14 residues. Germline V gives CDR1 LNHDA, CDR2 SQIVND (reference sequence). The V gene lost 8 bases and the J gene lost 4 bases, with 17 bases spanning the gap. CDR3 DNA sequence: TGTGCCAGTGTACTGGGGGGGCTCGGCACTGAAGCTTTCTTT. Its protein is CASVLGGLGTEAFF.

For the CDR3, the DNA is TGTGCCATCAGTGAGGCCCCGACAGGAGGTACGCAGTATTTT. Encoded protein: CAISEAPTGGTQYF. This chain joins TRBV10-3 and TRBJ2-3, with a tentative D call TRBD1 (6 bases). Germline CDR1 reads ENHRY; CDR2 reads SYGVKD. The CDR3 is 14 residues long. Trimming took 2 bases from V and 8 from J, leaving 14 bases between them.

The table lists this clone with a count of one. This chain's CDR3 is CATSPRGIPNEKLFF. The DNA for the CDR3 is TGTGCCACCAGCCCCCGCGGGATCCCCAATGAAAAACTGTTTTTT. The chain carries TRBV15 and TRBJ1-4; D uncertain. This CDR3 region has 15 residues. Trimming shortened V by 5 bases and J by 5 bases, and 15 bases separated the two germline ends. CDR1 is LNHNV, CDR2 YYDKDF, per germline (reference sequence). The variable domain in full, completed from reference TRBV15 and TRBJ1-4, reads DAMVIQNPRYQVTQFGKPVTLSCSQTLNHNVMYWYQQKSSQAPKLLFHYYDKDFNNEADTPDNFQSRRPNTSFCFLDIRSPGLGDTAMYLCATSPRGIPNEKLFFGSGTQLSVL.

The chain combines TRBV6-5 with TRBJ2-7; 7 bases fit TRBD1. CDR3 length: 15 amino acids. Germline V gene sequence: CDR1 MNHEY, CDR2 SVGAGI. V gave up 1 base and J gave up 0 bases; unmatched junction bases: 3. CDR3 bases: TGTGCCAGCAGTTACTTGACAGGGCCCTCCTACGAGCAGTACTTC. It encodes CASSYLTGPSYEQYF.

The V gene is TRBV13, the J gene TRBJ2-7; D is perhaps TRBD1 (5 bases). The CDR3 length is 12 residues. V was shortened by 4 bases and J by 3 bases, with 7 bases between the two germline ends. In germline, CDR1 is PRHDT, CDR2 FYEKMQ (reference sequence). The chain's CDR3 is CASSSRVYEQYF. The CDR3 DNA reads TGTGCCAGCAGCTCCAGGGTCTACGAGCAGTACTTC.

This chain uses TRBV18 with TRBJ2-2, with 8 bases matching TRBD1. This CDR3 is 17 amino acids long. Per germline, CDR1 KGHSH and CDR2 LQKENI. Germline trimming cut 0 bases from V and 5 bases from J; bases unmatched to any gene: 8. CDR3 in DNA: TGTGCCAGCTCACCACCGGGACAGGTTGTAAGGACCGGGGAGCTGTTTTTT. The encoded protein is CASSPPGQVVRTGELFF. The full variable domain, completed using reference TRBV18 and TRBJ2-2, is NAGVMQNPRHLVRRRGQEARLRCSPMKGHSHVYWYRQLPEEGLKFMVYLQKENIIDESGMPKERFSAEFPKEGPSILRIQQVVRGDSAAYFCASSPPGQVVRTGELFFGEGSRLTVL.

This rearrangement joins TRBV15 to TRBJ1-2; 9 bases match TRBD1. The ends lost 3 bases at V and 4 bases at J; junction bases unmatched: 6. CDR1 is LNHNV, CDR2 YYDKDF, per germline (reference sequence). The CDR3 sequence is 15 residues long. The CDR3 protein is CATSRRTGDFYGYTF. The CDR3 DNA reads TGTGCCACCAGCAGGCGGACAGGGGACTTCTATGGCTACACCTTC.

The genes are TRBV10-3 and TRBJ1-2, with 8 bases matching TRBD1. Losses at the gene ends were 7 bases for V and 8 bases for J; bases not matched to a gene: 9. CDR3 length equals 13 residues. The V gene's germline CDR1 is ENHRY and CDR2 SYGVKD. The CDR3 is CAITGGQGSGYTF. CDR3 in DNA: TGTGCCATCACGGGAGGACAGGGTTCAGGCTACACCTTC.

The J gene is TRBJ1-2, the V gene TRBV9, with 8 bases fitting TRBD1. This CDR3 comprises 14 residues. V lost 4 bases and J lost 3; bases outside the gene matches: 5. CDR1 SGDLS and CDR2 YYNGEE come from the germline V gene. In nucleotides, the CDR3 is TGTGCCAGCAGCTCGGACAGGGTGGACTATGGCTACACCTTC. It translates to CASSSDRVDYGYTF. The entire variable domain, with the rest obtained from reference TRBV9 and TRBJ1-2, is as follows: DSGVTQTPKHLITATGQRVTLRCSPRSGDLSVYWYQQSLDQGLQFLIQYYNGEERAKGNILERFSAQQFPDLHSELNLSSLELGDSALYFCASSSDRVDYGYTFGSGTRLTVV.

This clone was detected only once. This chain uses TRBV6-5 with TRBJ1-3; no clear D. V lost 6 bases to trimming and J lost 0 bases, with 12 bases between them. In germline, CDR1 is MNHEY, CDR2 SVGAGI. The CDR3 loop spans 15 amino acids. CDR3 nucleotide sequence: TGTGCCAGCAGGGACTTGGGGATCTCTGGAAACACCATATATTTT. Its translation is CASRDLGISGNTIYF.

J is TRBJ1-1 and V is TRBV19; D might be TRBD1 (5 bases). The CDR3 has 14 amino acids. The germline V gene encodes CDR1 LNHDA and CDR2 SQIVND (reference sequence). Trimming removed 6 bases at V and 2 bases at J, with 13 bases between. CDR3 in DNA: TGTGCCAGTAGAAGGCAGGGCCTTAACACTGAAGCTTTCTTT. It translates to CASRRQGLNTEAFF. The full variable domain, in which reference TRBV19 and TRBJ1-1 provide the parts outside the CDR3, is DGGITQSPKYLFRKEGQNVTLSCEQNLNHDAMYWYRQDPGQGLRLIYYSQIVNDFQKGDIAEGYSVSREKKESFPLTVTSAQKNPTAFYLCASRRQGLNTEAFFGQGTRLTVV.